One and the same sample provided the 31 T cell receptor beta chains below, sequenced in a study of beta chain bispecific antibodies for T cell cancers. Study-level findings and limits: Most targeted TRBV signal came from the leukemia cell line cells, not normal T cells.

Antigens of these TCRs are unknown. Expansion lasted approximately 3 days, with either anti-CD3 antibody OKT3 or CD3/CD28 beads. TCRdb used MiXCR to reprocess the 5' RACE reads, holding one entry per CDR3 protein. The sample carries some 20,000 distinct CDR3 sequences, approximately 2.4% recorded once. Specimen: healthy donor T cells cultured with leukemia cells. These receptors were obtained from a human donor in good health. Some clones in this sample may be carry-over from other donors' samples.

This clonotype was recorded only once. A much bigger clone sits one base away, suggesting this may be a read error. The chain recombines TRBV5-1 with TRBJ2-3, with D possibly called TRBD1 or TRBD2 (6 bases each). Trimming took off 4 bases at V and 7 bases at J, with 19 bases between the two ends. The CDR3 loop spans 15 amino acids. The germline gives CDR1 SGHRS, CDR2 YFSETQ. The CDR3 sequence is CASSVGTTSLYTQYF. The CDR3 coding sequence is TGCGCCAGCAGCGTTGGGACAACTAGCCTTTATACGCAGTATTTT.

This clonotype has ten or more counts. The chain carries TRBV27 and TRBJ1-2, with D uncertain. CDR1 is MNHEY and CDR2 is SMNVEV in the germline V gene (reference sequence). Deletions cut 3 bases from V and 2 bases from J, with 7 bases between. This CDR3 spans 13 amino acids. The CDR3 DNA is TGTGCCAGCAGTTTTACGGGAAACTATGGCTACACCTTC. The encoded protein is CASSFTGNYGYTF.

This clonotype was counted many times. The rearrangement uses TRBV29-1 and TRBJ2-3, with D unclear. The CDR3 has 14 residues. CDR1 is SQVTM, CDR2 ANQGSEA, per germline. Trimming stripped 1 base from V and 0 bases from J, with 8 bases between. The CDR3 region is CSVEGHTSTDTQYF. The CDR3 DNA follows: TGCAGCGTTGAAGGGCACACTAGCACAGATACGCAGTATTTT.

This clonotype was found many times. This chain links TRBV9 with TRBJ2-1, with 9 nucleotides matching TRBD2. The CDR3 is made up of 18 amino acids. Trimming at V came to 0 bases and at J to 4 bases, leaving 11 bases not matched to a gene. Germline V gene sequence: CDR1 SGDLS, CDR2 YYNGEE. The DNA of the CDR3 is TGTGCCAGCAGCGTAGGGGCTAGCGGGGTGCTAAGATACAATGAGCAGTTCTTC. Its protein is CASSVGASGVLRYNEQFF.

This clonotype appeared many times. The J gene is TRBJ2-7, the V gene TRBV2, with D unresolved. V dropped 10 bases and J dropped 4 bases, with 11 bases sitting between them. The CDR3 extends over 11 amino acids. Germline CDR1 and CDR2: SNHLY and FYNNEI. CDR3 amino acids: CATQALYEQYF. CDR3 DNA sequence: TGTGCCACCCAGGCACTATACGAGCAGTACTTC. The full variable domain, in which reference TRBV2 and TRBJ2-7 provide the parts outside the CDR3, is EPEVTQTPSHQVTQMGQEVILRCVPISNHLYFYWYRQILGQKVEFLVSFYNNEISEKSEIFDDQFSVERPDGSNFTLKIRSTKLEDSAMYFCATQALYEQYFGPGTRLTVT.

In this sample, this clonotype turned up a few times. The chain carries TRBV13 and TRBJ2-1; the D gene is possibly TRBD1 (6 bases). V lost 1 base and J lost 5, with 12 bases in between. The CDR3 sequence is 15 residues long. Germline V gene sequence: CDR1 PRHDT, CDR2 FYEKMQ (reference sequence). CDR3 nucleotide sequence: TGTGCCAGCAGCTTAGTACAGGGAGTTAACAATGAGCAGTTCTTC. Translated: CASSLVQGVNNEQFF. The whole variable domain, remainder taken from reference TRBV13 and TRBJ2-1, is AAGVIQSPRHLIKEKRETATLKCYPIPRHDTVYWYQQGPGQDPQFLISFYEKMQSDKGSIPDRFSAQQFSDYHSELNMSSLELGDSALYFCASSLVQGVNNEQFFGPGTRLTVL.

Many counts were recorded for this clonotype. V usage is TRBV20-1 and J usage is TRBJ1-1; 7 positions match TRBD1. CDR1 is DFQATT and CDR2 is SNEGSKA in the germline V gene (reference sequence). The junction had 9 bases not matched to a gene; V was cut back by 4 bases and J by 4 bases. The CDR3 runs to 14 residues. CDR3 sequence reads: CSATTTGRGTEAFF. In nucleotides, the CDR3 is TGCAGTGCTACTACGACAGGGCGCGGCACTGAAGCTTTCTTT.

This clonotype showed up just a few times. The gene calls are TRBV27 and TRBJ1-2, with D possibly being TRBD1 (5 bases). The ends were cut back, 2 bases at V and 8 bases at J, with 18 bases in the middle. The CDR3 runs 15 residues. Germline CDR1 is MNHEY and CDR2 is SMNVEV (reference sequence). CDR3 bases: TGTGCCAGCAGTTTAAACACGGCTGGGGCGGGCGGCTACACCTTC. Translation gives CASSLNTAGAGGYTF.

Only a few counts were recorded for this clonotype. The chain combines TRBV19 with TRBJ1-4; D is ambiguous. The V and J ends lost 6 bases and 0 bases respectively, with 5 bases between them. The V gene's germline CDR1 is LNHDA and CDR2 SQIVND (reference sequence). CDR3 length: 13 residues. DNA of the CDR3: TGTGCCAGTAGGGGTTCAACTAATGAAAAACTGTTTTTT. This gives the protein CASRGSTNEKLFF.

This rearrangement joins TRBV19 to TRBJ2-6; 8 nucleotides align to TRBD2. With 4 bases clipped from V and 2 bases from J, the junction kept 1 base outside the gene matches. This CDR3 is 15 amino acids long. Germline assignment: CDR1 LNHDA and CDR2 SQIVND (reference sequence). The CDR3, as DNA: TGTGCCAGTAGTACCGGGGGGGCTGGGGCCAACGTCCTGACTTTC. It specifies CASSTGGAGANVLTF.

There are many counts of this clonotype. The CDR3 sequence: CATEDRFVHEQFF. The CDR3 DNA reads TGTGCCACCGAGGACAGGTTTGTTCATGAGCAGTTCTTC. The chain is built from TRBV15 and TRBJ2-1, with 7 bases lining up with TRBD1. There are 13 residues in the CDR3. Germline V gene data show CDR1 as LNHNV and CDR2 as YYDKDF (reference sequence). V was clipped by 8 bases and J by 8 bases; unmatched bases: 9.

The sample holds many counts of this clonotype. The CDR3 DNA sequence: TGTGCCAGCAGCCAAGACGGGACAGTGCTTTCACCCCTCCACTTT. Encoded protein: CASSQDGTVLSPLHF. The V call is TRBV14, the J call TRBJ1-6; 7 nucleotides align to TRBD1. The CDR3 totals 15 residues. V was pared by 0 bases and J by 9 bases, with 5 bases of the junction left unmatched. Germline-derived CDR1 and CDR2 are SGHDN and FVKESK.

This clonotype was seen ten or more times. The V and J genes are TRBV5-5 and TRBJ2-4, with unresolved D. Germline V CDR1 and CDR2: SGHKS, YYEKEE (reference sequence). V lost 4 bases and J lost 2, with 16 bases in between. This CDR3 is 16 amino acids long. CDR3 sequence: CASSPRAGGTKNIQYF. The DNA for the CDR3 is TGTGCCAGCAGCCCCCGTGCTGGTGGTACCAAAAACATTCAGTACTTC.

The table lists this clonotype with many counts. This chain links TRBV29-1 with TRBJ2-7, with TRBD1 matching over 10 bases. The CDR3 spans 14 residues. Trimming cost V 7 bases and J 1 base; bases outside gene matches: 7. In germline, CDR1 is SQVTM, CDR2 ANQGSEA. This CDR3 is CSATGGLGSYEQYF. In DNA, the CDR3 is TGCAGCGCGACAGGGGGCTTGGGGTCCTACGAGCAGTACTTC.

This clonotype was detected many times. CDR3 sequence (DNA): TGTGCCAGCCTGGCCCATCAGGGGGGTCGGGAGACCCAGTACTTC. It translates to CASLAHQGGRETQYF. This chain connects TRBV7-9 to TRBJ2-5, with TRBD1 as a possible D gene (7 bases). Trimming left V 8 bases short and J 5 bases short, with 21 bases between. This CDR3 contains 15 residues. The germline V gene has CDR1 SEHNR and CDR2 FQNEAQ (reference sequence).

By share, this clonotype counts as medium-sized. Compared with germline, one end of the junction differs, possibly owing to a read error. This chain connects TRBV25-1 to TRBJ1-1; a possible D gene is TRBD1 (5 bases). The CDR3 covers 11 residues. The V gene's germline CDR1 is MGHDK and CDR2 SYGVNS. The CDR3 spells CASSEGSDSNF. The DNA of the CDR3 is TGTGCCAGCAGTGAAGGGTCCGACAGTAACTTT.

In this sample, this clonotype turned up a few times. The CDR3 DNA sequence: TGTGCCAGCAGCTTAAGTCAGGGGAGATGGGAGCAGTACTTC. It codes for CASSLSQGRWEQYF. V usage is TRBV11-2 and J usage is TRBJ2-7; tentatively, D is TRBD1 (6 bases). Per the germline V gene, CDR1 is SGHAT and CDR2 is FQNNGV. Trimming took off 2 bases at V and 7 bases at J, with 15 bases between the two ends. The CDR3 covers 14 residues.

The chain is built from TRBV5-4 and TRBJ2-3, with D unresolved. The CDR3 consists of 16 residues. V was cut by 3 bases and J by 1 base, with 15 bases left in between. Germline CDR1 and CDR2: SGHNT and YYREEE (reference sequence). CDR3 in DNA: TGTGCCAGCAGCTCTAAACAGTCCCCTGGCACAGATACGCAGTATTTT. Translating gives CASSSKQSPGTDTQYF.

By proportion, this clonotype is medium-sized. V is TRBV20-1 and J is TRBJ2-7, with TRBD1 matching over 9 bases. Germline V gives CDR1 DFQATT, CDR2 SNEGSKA (reference sequence). J gave up 6 bases and V 5 bases, and 11 bases lay outside the gene matches. This CDR3 comprises 14 residues. In nucleotides, the CDR3 is TGCAGTGCTCCCTCCGGGACAGGGTATCCCGAGCAGTACTTC. Its protein is CSAPSGTGYPEQYF.

The sample holds many counts of this clonotype. The chain links TRBV5-1 to TRBJ1-1; TRBD1 matches 8 bases. Per the germline V gene, CDR1 is SGHRS and CDR2 is YFSETQ. Losses at the gene ends were 0 bases for V and 4 bases for J; bases not matched to a gene: 8. The CDR3 runs to 16 residues. The CDR3 DNA is TGCGCCAGCAGCTTGGAGGCAGGGGGCCAGGGCACTGAAGCTTTCTTT. Encoded protein: CASSLEAGGQGTEAFF.

This clonotype was counted many times. The chain couples TRBV5-1 to TRBJ2-7; D not resolved. Germline-derived CDR1 and CDR2 are SGHRS and YFSETQ. Trimming cost V 0 bases and J 2 bases, with 6 bases left between them. The CDR3 covers 13 residues. The CDR3: CASSLGPTYEQYF. In DNA form, the CDR3 reads TGCGCCAGCAGCTTGGGTCCTACCTACGAGCAGTACTTC.

This clonotype was recorded many times. The rearrangement links TRBV6-1 to TRBJ1-1, with D hard to call. Germline V gene sequence: CDR1 MNHNS, CDR2 SASEGT. CDR3 length equals 14 residues. Trimming took off 8 bases at V and 0 bases at J, with 13 bases between the two ends. The CDR3 DNA reads as TGTGCCAGCCGGCCAGATAGACTGAACACTGAAGCTTTCTTT. This translates into CASRPDRLNTEAFF.

This clonotype turned up a few times. The chain employs TRBV9 and TRBJ2-1; D is possibly TRBD2 (6 bases). This CDR3 has 15 amino acids. Trimming removed 0 bases at V and 1 base at J, with 8 bases between. CDR1 and CDR2 from the germline V gene are SGDLS and YYNGEE. The DNA of the CDR3 is TGTGCCAGCAGCGTAGGGAGCGGGTCCTACAATGAGCAGTTCTTC. Amino acids: CASSVGSGSYNEQFF. Variable domain in full (rest from reference TRBV9 and TRBJ2-1): DSGVTQTPKHLITATGQRVTLRCSPRSGDLSVYWYQQSLDQGLQFLIQYYNGEERAKGNILERFSAQQFPDLHSELNLSSLELGDSALYFCASSVGSGSYNEQFFGPGTRLTVL.

This clonotype was recorded at least ten times. The chain combines TRBV10-3 with TRBJ2-3, with D possibly matching TRBD2 (5 bases). Germline V CDR1 and CDR2: ENHRY, SYGVKD. There are 13 residues in the CDR3. Trimming left V 10 bases short and J 5 bases short, with 16 bases between. The CDR3: CATRTGDRDTQYF. CDR3 bases: TGTGCCACCCGGACCGGGGATAGAGATACGCAGTATTTT.

In this sample, this clonotype turned up many times. This rearrangement joins TRBV19 to TRBJ1-1; tentatively, D is TRBD1 (6 bases). Between the trimmed V and J ends, which lost 10 bases and 1 base, there was a span of 13 bases. Germline lookup yields CDR1 LNHDA and CDR2 SQIVND (reference sequence). This CDR3 region has 13 residues. The CDR3 region has the DNA TGTGCCACCGAAACAGGGACGAACACTGAAGCTTTCTTT. Translating gives CATETGTNTEAFF.

This clonotype appeared many times. The chain has TRBV27 and TRBJ1-1, with D possibly matching TRBD1 (5 bases). CDR1 and CDR2 (germline): MNHEY, SMNVEV (reference sequence). Trimming removed 0 bases from V and 3 bases from J, with 11 bases in between. The CDR3 is 15 amino acids. The DNA of the CDR3 is TGTGCCAGCAGTTTATCGGGGGGAGGGGACACTGAAGCTTTCTTT. Translation gives CASSLSGGGDTEAFF.

This clonotype came up many times. This rearrangement joins TRBV18 to TRBJ2-7; D might be TRBD1 (6 bases). The CDR3 is 12 amino acids. Germline values: CDR1 KGHSH, CDR2 LQKENI. V lost 5 bases and J 7 bases, leaving 12 bases between the germline ends. CDR3 amino acids: CASSWTAMEQYF. DNA for the CDR3: TGTGCCAGCTCATGGACAGCTATGGAGCAGTACTTC.

In its sample, this clonotype was seen many times. V gene TRBV6-2 or TRBV6-3 combines with J gene TRBJ2-4, with D hard to call. Looked up from germline, CDR1 is MNHEY and CDR2 is SVGEGT. Trimming shortened V by 2 bases and J by 0 bases, and 8 bases separated the two germline ends. CDR3 size: 15 residues. The CDR3 bases are TGTGCCAGCAGTTACACGAGCCTAGCCAAAAACATTCAGTACTTC. Protein sequence: CASSYTSLAKNIQYF.

This clonotype was observed many times. The chain recombines TRBV6-6 with TRBJ2-5, with D possibly matching TRBD2 (5 bases). V was cut by 0 bases and J by 1 base, with 6 bases left in between. Germline values: CDR1 MNHNY, CDR2 SVGAGI (reference sequence). The CDR3 loop spans 14 amino acids. CDR3 residues: CASSYSGSQETQYF. The CDR3 DNA follows: TGTGCCAGCAGTTACTCAGGGAGCCAAGAGACCCAGTACTTC.

Ten or more counts support this clonotype. The genes are TRBV6-1 and TRBJ2-7, with TRBD2 matching over 7 bases. Germline lookup yields CDR1 MNHNS and CDR2 SASEGT. The V and J ends lost 1 base and 0 bases, in that order; junction bases with no gene match: 3. The CDR3 contains 15 residues. The DNA for the CDR3 is TGTGCCAGCAGTGAAGTCGGGGGGAACTCCTACGAGCAGTACTTC. Encoded protein: CASSEVGGNSYEQYF.

By share, this clonotype counts as medium-sized. The rearrangement links TRBV5-1 to TRBJ2-3, with 7 bases lining up with TRBD2. Germline assignment: CDR1 SGHRS and CDR2 YFSETQ. The J segment lost 2 bases and the V segment lost 3 bases, leaving 9 bases of the junction unmatched. The CDR3 spans 16 residues. The CDR3 sequence: CASSYSGLADTDTQYF. The CDR3 DNA is TGCGCCAGCAGCTATTCAGGGCTAGCGGACACAGATACGCAGTATTTT.